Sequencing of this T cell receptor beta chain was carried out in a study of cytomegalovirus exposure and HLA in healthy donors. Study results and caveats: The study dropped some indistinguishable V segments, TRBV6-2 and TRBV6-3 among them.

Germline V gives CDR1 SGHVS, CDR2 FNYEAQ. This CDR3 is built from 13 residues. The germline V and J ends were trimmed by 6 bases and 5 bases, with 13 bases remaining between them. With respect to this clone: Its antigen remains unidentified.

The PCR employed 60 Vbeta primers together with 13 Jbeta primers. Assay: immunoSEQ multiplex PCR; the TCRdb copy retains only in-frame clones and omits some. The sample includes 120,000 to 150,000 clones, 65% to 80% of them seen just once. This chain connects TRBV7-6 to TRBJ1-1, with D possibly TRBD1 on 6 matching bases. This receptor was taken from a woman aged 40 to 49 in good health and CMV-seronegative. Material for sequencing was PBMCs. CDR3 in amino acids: CASSTGWQTEAFF. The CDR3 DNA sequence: TGTGCCAGCAGTACAGGGTGGCAAACTGAAGCTTTCTTT.